One and the same sample provided the 21 T cell receptor beta chains below, sequenced in a study of regulatory T cells. No antigen has been identified for these receptors. The primer mix had 52 TRBV and 13 TRBJ primers. Assay used: immunoSEQ multiplex PCR; TCRdb lists only in-frame clones, some missing. The sample lists about 15,000 clones, roughly 82% occurring once. Points from the study as a whole: In CD3G-deficient patients, conventional CD4+ T cells were enriched for hydrophobic CDR3 residues at positions 6 and 7.

Sequenced sample: conventional CD4+ T cells sorted from blood. The receptors here all came from a person aged 30 to 40 with CD3G deficiency.

This sequence joins TRBV28 and TRBJ2-7; TRBD2 aligns across 13 bases. CDR3 length equals 16 residues. J was trimmed by 2 bases and V by 4 bases; bases with no gene match: 5. Germline CDR1 is MDHEN and CDR2 is SYDVKM. CDR3 sequence (DNA): TGTGCCAGCAGTTCTCCGGGACTAGCGGGGACCTACGAGCAGTACTTC. This gives the protein CASSSPGLAGTYEQYF.

The chain links TRBV10-2 to TRBJ2-5; TRBD2 aligns across 12 bases. The J call may be incorrect, as the DNA end agrees better with TRBJ2-7. Germline-derived CDR1 and CDR2 are WSHSY and SAAADI. CDR3 length: 15 residues. Written as DNA, the CDR3 is TGCGCCAGCAGTAGCAGAACTAGCGGGAGGCTCGAGCAGTACTTC. This sequence encodes CASSSRTSGRLEQYF.

The table lists this clone with a few counts. The chain employs TRBV19 and TRBJ2-6; 8 positions match TRBD1. CDR1 is LNHDA and CDR2 is SQIVND in the germline V gene (reference sequence). V shed 5 bases and J 0 bases; nucleotides not matched to a gene: 6. CDR3 size: 17 residues. Written as DNA, the CDR3 is TGTGCCAGTAGTCTACAGGGGGTGGGCTCTGGGGCCAACGTCCTGACTTTC. Translation gives CASSLQGVGSGANVLTF.

V usage is TRBV6-5 and J usage is TRBJ1-1; 9 bases are a match to TRBD1. This CDR3 is built from 15 residues. V was pared by 2 bases and J by 1 base, with 2 bases of the junction left unmatched. Per the germline V gene, CDR1 is MNHEY and CDR2 is SVGAGI. For the CDR3, the DNA is TGTGCCAGCAGTTACCGGGGACAGGGGAACACTGAAGCTTTCTTT. Residues: CASSYRGQGNTEAFF.

V is TRBV6-1 and J is TRBJ1-1, with no clear D. The CDR3 covers 13 residues. The germline V gene has CDR1 MNHNS and CDR2 SASEGT. V lost 5 bases, J lost 0 bases, and 7 bases lay in between. CDR3 in amino acids: CASSPILNTEAFF. The DNA of the CDR3 is TGTGCCAGCAGTCCTATACTGAACACTGAAGCTTTCTTT.

The count of this clone is one. The CDR3 nucleotides read TGTGCCATCAGAGGGGCAGAAACAGATACGCAGTATTTT. Translation gives CAIRGAETDTQYF. This chain uses TRBV10-3 with TRBJ2-3; possible D gene TRBD1, 5 bases. The ends were cut back, 6 bases at V and 3 bases at J, with 10 bases in the middle. The CDR3 is 13 residues long. Germline V gene lookup returns CDR1 ENHRY and CDR2 SYGVKD.

V usage is TRBV28 and J usage is TRBJ1-1, with no clear D. This CDR3 comprises 14 residues. Trimming removed 5 bases at V and 1 base at J, with 11 bases between. The V gene's germline CDR1 is MDHEN and CDR2 SYDVKM. The CDR3 region is CASSLGWRNTEAFF. The CDR3 region has the DNA TGTGCCAGCAGTCTCGGATGGAGGAACACTGAAGCTTTCTTT.

The rearrangement uses TRBV4-3 and TRBJ2-1; the match to TRBD2 covers 10 bases. Per germline, CDR1 LGHNA and CDR2 YSLEER. The CDR3 extends over 18 amino acids. V lost 0 bases and J lost 3; bases outside the gene matches: 8. CDR3 sequence: CASSQDIAAGGFYNEQFF. The CDR3 coding sequence is TGCGCCAGCAGCCAAGATATCGCAGCGGGAGGGTTCTACAATGAGCAGTTCTTC.

V and J are TRBV12-5 and TRBJ2-1; D call uncertain. The V end was cut by 2 bases, the J end by 6 bases, with 5 bases between. Germline V lookup: CDR1 LGHNT, CDR2 FRNRAP. The CDR3 is 12 amino acids. CDR3 nucleotide sequence: TGTGCTAGTGGTTTGAACTCCAATGAGCAGTTCTTC. Its translation: CASGLNSNEQFF.

About this clone itself: The sample carries other DNA sequences with the same CDR3. V and J are TRBV28 and TRBJ1-2, with 9 bases that match TRBD1. The CDR3 spans 15 residues. Trimming at V came to 6 bases and at J to 8 bases, leaving 13 bases not matched to a gene. The germline V gene encodes CDR1 MDHEN and CDR2 SYDVKM. For the CDR3, the DNA is TGTGCCAGCAGCAGTACAGGGGGCGCGGGGGGGGGCTACACCTTC. The encoded protein is CASSSTGGAGGGYTF.

This chain joins TRBV11-2 and TRBJ1-2; no reliable D call. This CDR3 comprises 17 residues. From germline, CDR1 is SGHAT and CDR2 FQNNGV. Trimming left V 5 bases short and J 4 bases short, with 23 bases between. The CDR3 coding sequence is TGTGCCAGCAGCCCTTTTCAGTCCCACAGCCGATCCTATGGCTACACCTTC. This codes for CASSPFQSHSRSYGYTF.

V usage is TRBV6-5 and J usage is TRBJ1-5; maybe TRBD1 (5 bases). This CDR3 region has 14 residues. V was shortened by 4 bases and J by 6 bases, with 13 bases between the two germline ends. Germline CDR1 reads MNHEY; CDR2 reads SVGAGI. CDR3 DNA: TGTGCCAGCAGTTTGACATCGGGGACTCAGCCCCAGCATTTT. Translated, it gives CASSLTSGTQPQHF.

The chain is built from TRBV6-1 and TRBJ2-7; 13 nucleotides agree with TRBD2. In germline, CDR1 is MNHNS, CDR2 SASEGT. V was clipped by 3 bases and J by 0 bases; unmatched bases: 8. The CDR3 contains 18 residues. CDR3 residues: CASSDMGLAGMSSYEQYF. CDR3 DNA sequence: TGTGCCAGCAGTGATATGGGACTAGCGGGGATGAGCTCCTACGAGCAGTACTTC.

The rearrangement joins TRBV6-1 to TRBJ2-6, with 7 bases that match TRBD1. The germline CDR1 and CDR2 sequences are MNHNS and SASEGT. The CDR3 has 15 amino acids. V shed 7 bases and J 2 bases; nucleotides not matched to a gene: 5. The CDR3 is CASKKRGPGANVLTF. In DNA, the CDR3 is TGTGCCAGCAAAAAAAGGGGGCCTGGGGCCAACGTCCTGACTTTC.

Concerning this clone itself: Germline is not matched at one junction end, which may reflect a read error. This chain links TRBV18 with TRBJ1-1, with 7 bases fitting TRBD1. Germline V gene lookup returns CDR1 KGHSH and CDR2 LQKENI. This CDR3 contains 14 residues. This chain's CDR3 is CASSIQGTNSEAFF. The CDR3 DNA is TGTGCCAGCTCAATACAGGGGACGAACAGTGAAGCTTTCTTT.

The chain employs TRBV10-3 and TRBJ2-7; possibly TRBD1 for D (5 bases). The germline V gene encodes CDR1 ENHRY and CDR2 SYGVKD. The CDR3 runs 15 residues. V was cut by 0 bases and J by 2 bases, with 11 bases left in between. CDR3 loop: CAISESGQPPYEQYF. DNA for the CDR3: TGTGCCATCAGTGAGTCGGGGCAGCCCCCCTACGAGCAGTACTTC.

The CDR3: CASSSLRVRGYTF. The CDR3 nucleotides read TGTGCCAGCAGTTCGCTGAGGGTGCGAGGCTACACCTTC. The chain joins TRBV28 to TRBJ1-2, with unresolved D. The CDR3 is 13 amino acids. Trimming removed 4 bases at V and 8 bases at J, with 14 bases between. Per germline, CDR1 MDHEN and CDR2 SYDVKM.

This rearrangement joins TRBV6-1 to TRBJ1-5, with unresolved D. Per germline, CDR1 MNHNS and CDR2 SASEGT. V lost 5 bases to trimming and J lost 2 bases, with 7 bases between them. The CDR3 contains 13 residues. DNA of the CDR3: TGTGCCAGCAGTCGGACGGGCAATCAGCCCCAGCATTTT. It translates to CASSRTGNQPQHF.

V is TRBV19 and J is TRBJ1-2; tentative D call: TRBD1 (5 bases). Per the germline V gene, CDR1 is LNHDA and CDR2 is SQIVND (reference sequence). This CDR3 has 15 residues. Trimming took 3 bases from V and 2 from J, leaving 13 bases between them. CDR3 residues: CASSIRGDPNYGYTF. The CDR3 DNA follows: TGTGCCAGTAGTATCCGAGGGGATCCCAACTATGGCTACACCTTC.

The chain links TRBV28 to TRBJ1-2, with D possibly matching TRBD1 (6 bases). Deletions cut 3 bases from V and 8 bases from J, with 16 bases between. The CDR3 loop spans 14 amino acids. CDR1 MDHEN and CDR2 SYDVKM come from the germline V gene. Written as DNA, the CDR3 is TGTGCCAGCAGTTTCAGGGGCAGGGCCGAGGGCTACACCTTC. Protein: CASSFRGRAEGYTF.

CDR3 coding DNA: TGTGCCAGCTCACCACTCGGACAGGCACCCTATGGCTACACCTTC. Translation: CASSPLGQAPYGYTF. The rearrangement uses TRBV18 and TRBJ1-2, with 7 bases identical to TRBD1. The CDR3 is 15 residues long. The germline V gene has CDR1 KGHSH and CDR2 LQKENI. The V segment lost 1 base and the J segment 4 bases; nucleotides outside the gene matches: 6.